The T cell receptor beta chain under discussion was sequenced for a study of blood T cell repertoires in COVID-19. Study context: Samples came from the United States, Italy and Spain, spanning acute and convalescent COVID-19. Sample material is recorded as cDNA or gDNA derived from T cells, B-cell-depleted T cells, or PBMCs.

The germline V gene has CDR1 SEHNR and CDR2 FQNEAQ (reference sequence). This CDR3 contains 14 residues. V dropped 5 bases and J dropped 8; count of bases not matched to a gene: 11. Original methodology: Cell counts per sample came from amplifying reference gene primers. Clones were read by immunoSEQ multiplex PCR, and TCRdb kept only the in-frame ones, dropping some. That table furnishes V, J and clone size, whereas the DNA furnished D and trimming. The sample carries hundreds of thousands of clones, roughly 80% recorded once. The clonotype comes from a woman between 50 and 59 years old who had recovered from COVID-19. What was sequenced was peripheral blood. The chain is built from TRBV7-9 and TRBJ1-2; 7 bases align to TRBD1. CDR3 residues: CASSPDRASRGYTF. DNA of the CDR3: TGTGCCAGCAGCCCCGACAGGGCCTCTAGGGGCTACACCTTC.